This paragraph covers one T cell receptor beta chain sequence. The clone's antigen remains unknown. No qualities accompany the bases; no much larger clone lies one base away. This sample was taken from a study of blood T cell repertoires in COVID-19 (dated by TCRdb to between 2020 and 2021). With respect to the entire study: The collaborator samples originated in the United States, Italy and Spain and spanned the acute and convalescent phases of COVID-19. The prospective study material was composed of cDNA or gDNA derived from T cells, B-cell-depleted T cells, or PBMCs. A freely available public database, intended as a resource for researchers studying the immune response to SARS-CoV-2, is where the repertoires were released. Sample metadata almost always included a de-identified subject ID, COVID-19 status, age in years and sex. Where available, HLA class I and class II types were obtained from metadata supplied by the sample provider rather than from assay-based typing. The samples were drawn from two sources: the first 160 participants of the ongoing ImmuneRACE study, and over 1,000 subjects contributed by 6 global collaborators. The dataset comprised deeply sampled blood TCRbeta repertoires from subjects exposed to, actively infected with, or recovered from COVID-19.

Paper-wide results and their limitations: How much clinical and demographic metadata was included differed by source and by participant, and the metadata was provided uncurated.

The collaborating institutions used their own protocols to collect whole blood in K2EDTA tubes. For TCRbeta analysis, collaborator samples were shipped as frozen whole blood, as isolated PBMCs, or as DNA extracted from either sample type. The immunoSEQ Assay, a bias-controlled multiplex PCR, was used to amplify TCRbeta CDR3 regions from genomic DNA. For the original study's pipeline: Nucleated cell counts per sample were estimated from amplification of reference gene primers within the assay. To quantify the absolute abundance of each unique TCRbeta CDR3 rearrangement, sequence reads were collapsed and filtered. Productive Simpson clonality was computed per sample as the square root of Simpson's diversity index over productive rearrangements. The immuneACCESS repertoire file appears here via TCRdb, limited to in-frame rearrangements. These files lack a portion of the clones; in checked studies, under half of the deficit traces to unresolved V genes, and the cause of the others is not known. V and J calls and clone size are those listed in that table; D and trimming were worked out from the DNA. The sample data list roughly 100,000 clones, and about four fifths of these were observed just once. Clones ranked in the top ten supply 3.5% to 5% of the sample.

The sequenced sample was peripheral blood. The receptor's source is a human donor in a cohort sampled during active COVID-19.

The CDR3 protein sequence reads: CASSQPYRGRSYGYTF. The DNA reads as follows: TGCGCCAGCAGCCAACCTTATAGGGGGCGAAGCTATGGCTACACCTTC. The sequence joins TRBV4-1 to TRBJ1-2; a stretch of 7 junction bases matches TRBD1. The CDR3 goes from the cysteine to the phenylalanine over 16 residues. The entry retains the CDR3 DNA only, 48 bases that are in frame from base 1. Here V drops 2 bases and J drops 4 bases, and the junction holds 10 bases not matched to any gene. From the germline V gene, CDR1 is MGHRA and CDR2 is YSYEKL.